This T cell receptor beta chain appears in the sequencing data of a study of cytomegalovirus exposure and HLA in healthy donors. On the study more broadly: Assignment to the Caucasian-associated ancestry cluster applied to 75% to 85% of the roughly 420 genotyped donors.

Those who donated were healthy bone marrow donors. The V end lost 4 bases, the J end lost 1 base, and 16 bases lay between the germline ends. In germline, CDR1 is MDHEN, CDR2 SYDVKM. The CDR3 consists of 16 residues. General study results and limits: An analysis that came later showed most CMV-associated TCR beta chains appearing HLA-restricted. Analyzed later, association rates of TCRs varied across HLA loci, with DRB1 most and HLA-C fewest.

Concerning this clone itself: The antigen is undetermined.

The PCR was carried out with 60 Vbeta primers and 13 Jbeta primers. Libraries were prepared by immunoSEQ multiplex PCR; TCRdb keeps only in-frame clonotypes and omits some of them. The repertoire holds 150,000 to 200,000 clones, with 75% to 90% as singletons. The sample consisted of PBMCs. This chain joins TRBV28 and TRBJ1-1; no firm D call. The receptor comes from a woman aged 45 to 65 in good health and CMV-seropositive. CDR3 amino acids: CASSYPRPHKNTEAFF. In DNA, the CDR3 is TGTGCCAGCAGTTACCCTAGGCCCCATAAGAACACTGAAGCTTTCTTT.